A single sample is the source of the 5 T cell receptor beta chains below, sequenced in a study of tumor-infiltrating lymphocytes in primary liver carcinoma. Using a constant-region primer together with ProtoScript II reverse transcriptase, TCR beta cDNA was made from 500 to 650 ng of total RNA. Library construction for TCR beta comprised three nested multiplex PCR rounds performed with slightly modified ARM-PCR. TRBV1-TRBV30 forward primers paired with a C-beta reverse primer were used in the first two PCR rounds, which ran roughly 10 cycles each. TCRdb re-called the multiplex PCR reads through MiXCR, storing one row per CDR3 protein. The table shows approximately 190,000 distinct CDR3 sequences, with roughly 80% occurring only once. It was from roughly 20-30 mg of unsorted bulk tissue that RNA and DNA were co-extracted. Source material: tumor tissue from primary liver carcinoma. These receptor sequences come from a man aged 40-49 years with primary liver carcinoma and hepatitis B virus infection.

Notes on this clonotype: Mismatch with germline at one junction end may stem from a read error. V usage is TRBV29-1 and J usage is TRBJ2-4; D might be TRBD1 (5 bases). Germline V lookup: CDR1 SQVTM, CDR2 ANQGSEA. The CDR3 is made up of 15 amino acids. The CDR3 bases are TGCAGCGCTGAAGATGCCAGGGCGGCCAAAAACATTCAATACTTC. This codes for CSAEDARAAKNIQYF.

As to this clonotype: With a much larger clone just one base away, this may be a read error. V usage is TRBV6-1 and J usage is TRBJ2-7; a weak D match, TRBD2 (6 bases). The CDR3 totals 11 residues. From germline, CDR1 is MNHNS and CDR2 SASEGT. CDR3 sequence (DNA): TGTGCCAGCAGTGGGTCGACTGGCGGGATCTTC. Residues: CASSGSTGGIF.

Remarks on this clonotype: Here the CDR3 omits its conserved ending phenylalanine or tryptophan, so a read error is the likely source. The chain is built from TRBV6-5 and TRBJ2-3; a possible D gene is TRBD2 (6 bases). Looked up from germline, CDR1 is MNHEY and CDR2 is SVGAGI. The CDR3 contains 15 residues. Between the trimmed V and J ends, which lost 7 bases and 3 bases, there was a span of 17 bases. CDR3 in amino acids: CASNPGLAGTDTQYI. In nucleotides, the CDR3 is TGTGCCAGCAACCCAGGGCTTGCGGGAACAGATACGCAGTATATT.

This clonotype was seen only a few times. The gene calls are TRBV19 and TRBJ2-3; D may be TRBD1 or TRBD2 (5 bases each). This CDR3 has 13 amino acids. Germline V lookup: CDR1 LNHDA, CDR2 SQIVND (reference sequence). Trimming shortened V by 4 bases and J by 7 bases, and 12 bases separated the two germline ends. For the CDR3, the DNA is TGTGCCAGTAGTAGGGGACGGGGAAATACGCAGTATTTT. Its translation: CASSRGRGNTQYF.

In its sample, this clonotype is medium-sized. DNA for the CDR3: TGTGCCAGCAGCCAAGGTTCGCAGTCATCCTCCTACGAGCAGTACTTC. Translated: CASSQGSQSSSYEQYF. V is TRBV14 and J is TRBJ2-7; D gene unclear. Trimming took 1 base from V and 0 from J, leaving 13 bases between them. This CDR3 is 16 amino acids long. Germline assignment: CDR1 SGHDN and CDR2 FVKESK.